One and the same sample provided the 32 T cell receptor beta chains below, sequenced in a study of shared clonotypes between healthy human individuals. Selected positively for CCR7 and CD45RO-negative, naive CD8 cells excluded terminally differentiated effector memory CD45RA+ cells. TCRdb keeps only in-frame clones here, not all; method: immunoSEQ multiplex PCR. The sample has roughly 810,000 clones; 90% to 98% are singletons. The sample consisted of naive CD8+ T cells sorted from blood. The receptors were gathered from a man aged 25 to 40 in good health.

The chain combines TRBV5-6 with TRBJ2-7, with 9 positions matching TRBD1. From germline, CDR1 is SGHDT and CDR2 YYEEEE. The CDR3 spans 14 residues. With V trimmed by 2 bases and J by 3 bases, 3 bases remained unmatched. The CDR3 DNA reads TGTGCCAGCAGCTTCGGGACAGGGAACTACGAGCAGTACTTC. Encoded protein: CASSFGTGNYEQYF.

The CDR3 loop is CASRGGTSFHEQYF. CDR3 bases: TGCGCCAGCAGAGGAGGGACTAGCTTCCACGAGCAGTACTTC. V is TRBV5-1 and J is TRBJ2-7; 9 bases match TRBD2. Germline CDR1 and CDR2: SGHRS and YFSETQ. This CDR3 has 14 amino acids. V lost 5 bases, J lost 5 bases, and 8 bases stayed unmatched.

The CDR3 protein is CASSLSYRASYEQYF. The DNA of the CDR3 is TGTGCCAGCAGTTTATCCTACAGGGCCTCCTACGAGCAGTACTTC. J is TRBJ2-7 and V is TRBV27; D might be TRBD1 (6 bases). Trimming shortened V by 0 bases and J by 0 bases, and 9 bases separated the two germline ends. Germline V gene lookup returns CDR1 MNHEY and CDR2 SMNVEV (reference sequence). The CDR3 extends over 15 amino acids.

The chain uses TRBV5-6 and TRBJ1-1, with unresolved D. Trimming removed 1 base from V and 1 base from J, with 5 bases in between. The CDR3 consists of 13 residues. Per germline, CDR1 SGHDT and CDR2 YYEEEE. The DNA of the CDR3 is TGTGCCAGCAGCTTGACGGGGAACACTGAAGCTTTCTTT. Its protein product is CASSLTGNTEAFF.

This clone was observed a single time. The sample carries other DNA sequences with the same CDR3. The chain carries TRBV7-9 and TRBJ2-7, with D unclear. This CDR3 comprises 12 residues. CDR1 SEHNR and CDR2 FQNEAQ come from the germline V gene (reference sequence). With 1 base removed from V and 4 bases from J, the gap between germline ends came to 5 bases. CDR3 sequence: CASSLEDYEQYF. The CDR3, as DNA: TGTGCCAGCAGCTTAGAGGATTACGAGCAGTACTTC.

V usage is TRBV2 and J usage is TRBJ2-7; 9 positions match TRBD1. J was trimmed by 2 bases and V by 10 bases; bases with no gene match: 3. The CDR3 has 12 amino acids. Germline V lookup: CDR1 SNHLY, CDR2 FYNNEI. The CDR3 is CAIRDRAYEQYF. Written as DNA, the CDR3 is TGTGCCATCAGGGACAGGGCCTACGAGCAGTACTTC.

The CDR3 loop is CASNYKGGYETQYF. The CDR3 DNA reads as TGTGCCAGCAACTACAAGGGAGGATATGAGACCCAGTACTTC. The chain has TRBV25-1 and TRBJ2-5, with D tentatively TRBD2 (6 bases). V dropped 7 bases and J dropped 5 bases, with 17 bases sitting between them. The CDR3 is 14 residues long. CDR1 is MGHDK and CDR2 is SYGVNS in the germline V gene.

This clone has a single count. V usage is TRBV28 and J usage is TRBJ2-7; 7 nucleotides agree with TRBD1. The CDR3 extends over 15 amino acids. Germline V CDR1 and CDR2: MDHEN, SYDVKM. V lost 2 bases, J lost 3 bases, and 7 bases stayed unmatched. Here the CDR3 DNA reads TGTGCCAGCAGTTTACCCTGGACAGGCGACTACGAGCAGTACTTC. Its translation: CASSLPWTGDYEQYF.

DNA for the CDR3: TGTGCCAGCAGTTCGTTACAGGGAGCGAACACTGAAGCTTTCTTT. This gives the protein CASSSLQGANTEAFF. This chain links TRBV27 with TRBJ1-1, with D possibly matching TRBD1 (6 bases). V was trimmed by 4 bases and J by 1 base, leaving 13 bases between them. CDR3 length: 15 residues. Germline CDR1 reads MNHEY; CDR2 reads SMNVEV (reference sequence).

This chain links TRBV9 with TRBJ2-5; 9 bases align to TRBD1. After removal of 3 bases from V and 0 bases from J, the junction contained 6 bases not matched to a gene. CDR1 is SGDLS and CDR2 is YYNGEE in the germline V gene. The CDR3 is 16 amino acids. The CDR3 DNA reads TGTGCCAGCAGCGCGTCTGGACAGGGGTACCAAGAGACCCAGTACTTC. Translation: CASSASGQGYQETQYF.

J is TRBJ2-5 and V is TRBV27; 8 bases match TRBD2. The CDR3 is made up of 14 amino acids. Germline V gives CDR1 MNHEY, CDR2 SMNVEV (reference sequence). Germline trimming cut 0 bases from V and 4 bases from J; bases unmatched to any gene: 1. CDR3 coding DNA: TGTGCCAGCAGTTTATCGGCGGGAGGAGAGACCCAGTACTTC. It yields the protein CASSLSAGGETQYF.

The rearrangement joins TRBV2 to TRBJ2-7; 9 bases align to TRBD1. Unmatched junction bases numbered 4, after V lost 10 bases and J lost 0 bases. Germline CDR1 SNHLY, CDR2 FYNNEI. This CDR3 is built from 13 residues. The CDR3 loop reads CANTDRGSYEQYF. Written as DNA, the CDR3 is TGTGCCAACACGGACAGGGGCTCCTACGAGCAGTACTTC.

As DNA, the CDR3 is TGTGCCAGTAGTTTCGGACCCCTCAATGAAAAACTGTTTTTT. Its protein is CASSFGPLNEKLFF. This rearrangement joins TRBV19 to TRBJ1-4, with D hard to call. The CDR3 consists of 14 residues. Germline V gene lookup returns CDR1 LNHDA and CDR2 SQIVND (reference sequence). V shed 5 bases and J shed 5 bases, with 12 bases lying between them.

Only a few counts were recorded for this clone. The chain carries TRBV7-9 and TRBJ1-2; D not certain. Trimming stripped 1 base from V and 5 bases from J, with 8 bases between. Germline V gene sequence: CDR1 SEHNR, CDR2 FQNEAQ (reference sequence). CDR3 size: 13 residues. In DNA, the CDR3 is TGTGCCAGCAGCTTAGTAAAGGAGTATGGCTACACCTTC. Residues: CASSLVKEYGYTF. The full variable domain, completed using reference TRBV7-9 and TRBJ1-2, is DTGVSQNPRHKITKRGQNVTFRCDPISEHNRLYWYRQTLGQGPEFLTYFQNEAQLEKSRLLSDRFSAERPKGSFSTLEIQRTEQGDSAMYLCASSLVKEYGYTFGSGTRLTVV.

The chain joins TRBV29-1 to TRBJ2-2; the D is unclear. Trimming shortened V by 4 bases and J by 7 bases, and 7 bases separated the two germline ends. The germline CDR1 and CDR2 sequences are SQVTM and ANQGSEA. The CDR3 consists of 11 residues. Written as DNA, the CDR3 is TGCAGCGTTGTACTTTTCGGGGAGCTGTTTTTT. Residues: CSVVLFGELFF.

CDR3 bases: TGTGCCAGCAGTGACCAGGGAGGGGAAGACTATGGCTACACCTTC. Its protein product is CASSDQGGEDYGYTF. This sequence joins TRBV2 and TRBJ1-2, with D maybe TRBD1 (5 bases). Per the germline V gene, CDR1 is SNHLY and CDR2 is FYNNEI. V was shortened by 3 bases and J by 3 bases, with 14 bases between the two germline ends. CDR3 length equals 15 residues. Full variable domain (remainder filled in from reference TRBV2 and TRBJ1-2): EPEVTQTPSHQVTQMGQEVILRCVPISNHLYFYWYRQILGQKVEFLVSFYNNEISEKSEIFDDQFSVERPDGSNFTLKIRSTKLEDSAMYFCASSDQGGEDYGYTFGSGTRLTVV.

This clone was picked up one time. The chain combines TRBV7-2 with TRBJ2-1; D might be TRBD2 (5 bases). The CDR3 has 15 residues. Germline V lookup: CDR1 SGHTA, CDR2 FQGNSA. V was pared by 4 bases and J by 0 bases, with 10 bases between. CDR3 protein: CASSSEAVSYNEQFF. The CDR3 DNA reads TGTGCCAGCAGCTCGGAGGCAGTCTCCTACAATGAGCAGTTCTTC.

The chain carries TRBV27 and TRBJ1-2; D is undetermined. The V and J ends lost 5 bases and 2 bases respectively, with 18 bases between them. Germline V gene lookup returns CDR1 MNHEY and CDR2 SMNVEV (reference sequence). The CDR3 is 16 residues long. The CDR3 loop is CASSGIRRRGNYGYTF. In DNA, the CDR3 is TGTGCCAGCAGTGGGATCAGAAGGAGAGGAAACTATGGCTACACCTTC.

The CDR3 region has the DNA TGCGCCAGCAGCCCGGGGCCTTCGGGCACAGATACGCAGTATTTT. This translates into CASSPGPSGTDTQYF. The chain recombines TRBV4-1 with TRBJ2-3; D might be TRBD1 or TRBD2, each matching 5 bases. The CDR3 extends over 15 amino acids. Germline V gives CDR1 MGHRA, CDR2 YSYEKL. Trimming pared 4 bases from V and 1 base from J, leaving 12 bases between.

As to this clone: At the DNA level, this CDR3 is encoded by other sequences in the same sample as well. The chain carries TRBV6-5 and TRBJ1-1; D call uncertain. Germline assignment: CDR1 MNHEY and CDR2 SVGAGI. The CDR3 length is 13 residues. V gave up 1 base and J gave up 1 base, with 4 bases separating them. The CDR3 DNA is TGTGCCAGCAGTTACTATCCGAACACTGAAGCTTTCTTT. This sequence encodes CASSYYPNTEAFF.

The chain links TRBV11-2 to TRBJ2-1; the D is unclear. V was pared by 7 bases and J by 6 bases, with 19 bases between. The CDR3 has 15 residues. The germline V gene has CDR1 SGHAT and CDR2 FQNNGV. The CDR3 nucleotides are TGTGCCAGCACCCCAAGGCAGGTCAGCACCAATGAGCAGTTCTTC. Its protein is CASTPRQVSTNEQFF.

The chain couples TRBV4-1 to TRBJ2-1; weak D call: TRBD2 (6 bases). CDR3 size: 15 residues. Trimming left V 0 bases short and J 5 bases short, with 11 bases between. The germline V gene has CDR1 MGHRA and CDR2 YSYEKL. Here the CDR3 reads CASSQEERVNNEQFF. CDR3 sequence (DNA): TGCGCCAGCAGCCAAGAGGAGCGGGTGAACAATGAGCAGTTCTTC.

The rearrangement uses TRBV2 and TRBJ1-2, with D unclear. The CDR3 sequence is 15 residues long. Germline CDR1 is SNHLY and CDR2 is FYNNEI. Deletions cut 6 bases from V and 0 bases from J, with 14 bases between. This CDR3 reads CASRFMKQANYGYTF. The CDR3 region has the DNA TGTGCCAGCAGGTTTATGAAACAAGCTAACTATGGCTACACCTTC.

On this clone: Additional DNA sequences in this sample encode the identical CDR3. The CDR3 protein is CASSGGYEQYF. The CDR3 DNA follows: TGTGCCAGCAGTGGCGGGTACGAGCAGTACTTC. The V gene is TRBV6-5, the J gene TRBJ2-7, with D perhaps matching TRBD2 (5 bases). CDR1 and CDR2 (germline): MNHEY, SVGAGI. The V and J ends lost 5 bases and 4 bases respectively, with 6 bases between them. This CDR3 spans 11 amino acids.

This clone was seen a single time. The chain uses TRBV11-2 and TRBJ2-3; D might be TRBD2 (5 bases). Trimming took 3 bases from V and 4 from J, leaving 11 bases between them. The CDR3 loop spans 14 amino acids. CDR1 and CDR2 (germline): SGHAT, FQNNGV. CDR3 nucleotides: TGTGCCAGCAGCTTCGGCGGGTACTCAGATACGCAGTATTTT. Translation: CASSFGGYSDTQYF.

The rearrangement links TRBV6-1 to TRBJ2-1; D not resolved. The CDR3 contains 13 residues. The ends were cut back, 6 bases at V and 0 bases at J, with 6 bases in the middle. Germline V gene sequence: CDR1 MNHNS, CDR2 SASEGT. Written as DNA, the CDR3 is TGTGCCAGCAGAGAGAGCTCCTACAATGAGCAGTTCTTC. Its protein product is CASRESSYNEQFF.

The V call is TRBV29-1, the J call TRBJ2-1, with TRBD2 as a possible D gene (5 bases). The CDR3 loop spans 13 amino acids. V gave up 6 bases and J gave up 3 bases, with 12 bases separating them. Germline CDR1 and CDR2: SQVTM and ANQGSEA. The CDR3 sequence: CSVVTGNYNEQFF. The CDR3 coding sequence is TGCAGCGTAGTCACCGGGAACTACAATGAGCAGTTCTTC.

The rearrangement links TRBV6-6 to TRBJ2-2; D possibly uses TRBD1 or TRBD2 (5 bases each). There are 14 residues in the CDR3. Germline V gene data show CDR1 as MNHNY and CDR2 as SVGAGI (reference sequence). Trimming took 2 bases from V and 1 from J, leaving 5 bases between them. The CDR3 region is CASSYGGNTGELFF. The CDR3 bases are TGTGCCAGCAGTTACGGGGGGAACACCGGGGAGCTGTTTTTT.

The V gene is TRBV6-5, the J gene TRBJ2-5; 9 nucleotides align to TRBD1. The V and J ends lost 2 bases and 9 bases, in that order; junction bases with no gene match: 7. The length of the CDR3 is 14 residues. Germline V CDR1 and CDR2: MNHEY, SVGAGI. The CDR3 DNA follows: TGTGCCAGCAGTTACGGGACAGGGCCCACGGCCCAGTACTTC. Protein: CASSYGTGPTAQYF.

This clone is a singleton in its sample. The genes are TRBV7-2 and TRBJ2-1; 10 bases line up with TRBD2. This CDR3 comprises 16 residues. From germline, CDR1 is SGHTA and CDR2 FQGNSA. J was trimmed by 7 bases and V by 5 bases; bases with no gene match: 11. CDR3 in amino acids: CASSPIAGGLRNEQFF. CDR3 coding DNA: TGTGCCAGCAGCCCCATAGCGGGAGGTCTAAGGAATGAGCAGTTCTTC.

The DNA of the CDR3 is TGTGCCAGCAGCTATTCGACGGGGTCCGGGGAGCTGTTTTTT. The encoded protein is CASSYSTGSGELFF. The chain couples TRBV7-2 to TRBJ2-2; D might be TRBD2 (5 bases). This CDR3 is built from 14 residues. Trimming took off 4 bases at V and 6 bases at J, with 12 bases between the two ends. From germline, CDR1 is SGHTA and CDR2 FQGNSA.

This chain uses TRBV6-6 with TRBJ2-7, with D tentatively TRBD1 (6 bases). The V and J ends lost 0 bases and 3 bases respectively, with 9 bases between them. This CDR3 spans 14 amino acids. Germline loops: CDR1 MNHNY, CDR2 SVGAGI (reference sequence). CDR3 DNA sequence: TGTGCCAGCAGTTACTCGCAGGGGATCTACGAGCAGTACTTC. This gives the protein CASSYSQGIYEQYF.